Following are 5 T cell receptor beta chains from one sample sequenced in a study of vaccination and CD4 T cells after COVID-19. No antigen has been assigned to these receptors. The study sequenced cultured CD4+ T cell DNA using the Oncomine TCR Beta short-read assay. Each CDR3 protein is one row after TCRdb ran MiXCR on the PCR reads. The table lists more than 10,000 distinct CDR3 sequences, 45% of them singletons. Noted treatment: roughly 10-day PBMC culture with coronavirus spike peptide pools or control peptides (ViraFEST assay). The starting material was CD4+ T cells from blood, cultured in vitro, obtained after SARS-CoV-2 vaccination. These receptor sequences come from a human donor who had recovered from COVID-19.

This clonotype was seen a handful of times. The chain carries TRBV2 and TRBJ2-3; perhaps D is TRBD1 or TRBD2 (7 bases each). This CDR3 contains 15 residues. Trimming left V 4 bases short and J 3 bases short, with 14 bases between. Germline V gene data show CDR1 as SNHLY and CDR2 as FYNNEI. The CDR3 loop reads CASSARQGGTDTQYF. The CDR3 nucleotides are TGTGCCAGCAGTGCCCGACAGGGAGGGACAGATACGCAGTATTTT. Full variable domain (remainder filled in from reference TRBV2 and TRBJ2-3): EPEVTQTPSHQVTQMGQEVILRCVPISNHLYFYWYRQILGQKVEFLVSFYNNEISEKSEIFDDQFSVERPDGSNFTLKIRSTKLEDSAMYFCASSARQGGTDTQYFGPGTRLTVL.

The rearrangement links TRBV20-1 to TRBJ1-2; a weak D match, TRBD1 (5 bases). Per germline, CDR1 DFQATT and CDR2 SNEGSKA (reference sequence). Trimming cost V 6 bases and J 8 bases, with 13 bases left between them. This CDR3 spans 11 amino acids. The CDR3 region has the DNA TGCAGTGCAGCGCGGGGGATCGGCTACACCTTC. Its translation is CSAARGIGYTF.

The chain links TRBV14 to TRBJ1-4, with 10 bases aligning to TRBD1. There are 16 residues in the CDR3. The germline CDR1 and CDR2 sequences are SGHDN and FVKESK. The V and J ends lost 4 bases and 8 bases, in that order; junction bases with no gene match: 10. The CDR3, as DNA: TGTGCCAGCAGCCCGTCCCGGGACAGGGGCCGGGAAAAACTGTTTTTT. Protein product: CASSPSRDRGREKLFF.

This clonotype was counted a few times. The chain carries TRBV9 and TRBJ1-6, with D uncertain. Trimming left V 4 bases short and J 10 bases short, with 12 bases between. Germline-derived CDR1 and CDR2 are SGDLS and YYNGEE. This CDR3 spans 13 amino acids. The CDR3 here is CASSSSPVSPLHF. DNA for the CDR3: TGTGCCAGCAGCTCCAGTCCGGTATCACCCCTCCACTTT.

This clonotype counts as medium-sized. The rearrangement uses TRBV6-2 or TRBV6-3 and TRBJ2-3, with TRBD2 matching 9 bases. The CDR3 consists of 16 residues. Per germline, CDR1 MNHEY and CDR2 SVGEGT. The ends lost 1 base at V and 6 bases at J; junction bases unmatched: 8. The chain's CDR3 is CASSYFSGRTVDTQYF. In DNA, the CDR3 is TGTGCCAGCAGTTACTTTAGCGGGAGAACTGTCGATACGCAGTATTTT.